One TCR beta chain is described in this entry. The entry originates in a study of T cell changes during pregnancy in multiple sclerosis. Using immunoSEQ multiplex PCR, the repertoire was profiled, and TCRdb retains in-frame clones only, with some absent. The sample contains 60,000 or so clones, about 86% of which appear only once. Trimming pared 0 bases from V and 10 bases from J, leaving 7 bases between. The CDR3 contains 12 residues. Germline V gene sequence: CDR1 LNHNV, CDR2 YYDKDF (reference sequence). The TCR comes from a human donor whose cells served as feeder cells for cultures in a pregnancy study. The V and J genes are TRBV15 and TRBJ2-1; D remains ambiguous. Sequenced sample: peripheral blood from another person, used as feeder cells. The CDR3 region has the DNA TGTGCCACCAGCAGAGATTCCAGCGAGCAGTTCTTC. This translates into CATSRDSSEQFF.